This T cell receptor beta chain was obtained from a study of TIL therapy for anti-PD-1-resistant metastatic lung cancer. Study overall: Median tumor mutation burden was 1.5 mutations per megabase. Study outcomes and limitations: After infusion, TIL clonotypes partly replaced peripheral T cells and declined over months.

Remarks on this clone: Antigen: not known.

Time point here: pre-treatment sample, taken before nivolumab and TIL therapy. Adults with stage 4 NSCLC were enrolled in a phase I trial. Deletions cut 4 bases from V and 4 bases from J, with 10 bases between. This CDR3 is 13 amino acids long. Germline CDR1 reads LNHDA; CDR2 reads SQIVND (reference sequence). This was the immunoSEQ v3 assay. Assay used: immunoSEQ multiplex PCR; TCRdb lists only in-frame clones, some missing. The sample records tens of thousands of clones, around 80% being singletons. Sample: blood, taken at baseline. V is TRBV19 and J is TRBJ1-1; D gene uncertain. The receptor's source is a woman between 30 and 80 years old with non-small cell lung cancer. The CDR3 loop is CASSTGVGTEAFF. CDR3 bases: TGTGCCAGTAGTACCGGGGTGGGCACTGAAGCTTTCTTT.